This is a list of T cell receptor beta chains from one sample in a study of T cells in Graves' hyperthyroidism and ophthalmopathy. Using its own MiXCR run on the multiplex PCR reads, TCRdb lists one record per CDR3 protein. Here the sample spans approximately 330,000 distinct CDR3 sequences, over 20% being singletons. Material: blood. Every receptor here comes from a woman between 50 and 59 years old with Graves' hyperthyroidism. CDR3s include the opening cysteine and the closing phenylalanine or tryptophan. A D gene is named only where the DNA matches it firmly. Clone size appears in some rows only: once, few, many, or a class for an expanded clone.

V gene	J gene	clone size	D gene	CDR3 DNA	CDR3 protein
TRBV7-6	TRBJ2-5	many	NA	TGTGCCAGCAGCCGAGTAAAAGAGACCCAGTACTTC	CASSRVKETQYF
TRBV10-3	TRBJ2-1	few	NA	TGTGCCATCAGCGGGTTCTACAATGAGCAGTTCTTC	CAISGFYNEQFF
TRBV20-1	TRBJ1-5	many	NA	TGCAGTGCTAGAGGCGGGATCGGTAATCAGCCCCAGCATTTT	CSARGGIGNQPQHF
TRBV3-1	TRBJ1-1	many	NA	TGTGCCAGTAGCCAGGGGAGAGGCACTGAAGCTTTCTTT	CASSQGRGTEAFF
TRBV6-1	TRBJ1-5	NA	NA	TGTGCCGCCACACAGGAGGTTTCCAATCAGCCCCAGCATTTT	CAATQEVSNQPQHF
TRBV7-9	TRBJ1-2	many	TRBD1	TGTGCCAGCAGCTCCCGGACAGGGCAGGGGGGCTACACCTTC	CASSSRTGQGGYTF
TRBV27	TRBJ1-1	many	NA	TGTGCCAGCACCGACAACGGGGGTAACACTGAAGCTTTCTTT	CASTDNGGNTEAFF
TRBV27	TRBJ2-3	NA	NA	TGTGCCAGCCGGACCCTCACAGATACGCAGTATTTT	CASRTLTDTQYF
TRBV2	TRBJ1-5	many	NA	TGTGCCAGCCAGCCCCGAGTAAATCAGCCCCAGCATTTT	CASQPRVNQPQHF
TRBV7-9	TRBJ2-1	many	TRBD2	TGTGCCAGCAGCCAGACTAGCGGGAGGAACAATGAGCAGTTCTTC	CASSQTSGRNNEQFF
TRBV10-3	TRBJ1-1	NA	NA	TGTGCCATCAGTGGATATGGGGAGAACACTGAAGCTTTCTTT	CAISGYGENTEAFF
TRBV27	TRBJ1-5	many	NA	TGTGCCAGCAGTCCCAACAGGGATTCAAGCAATCAGCCCCAGCATTTT	CASSPNRDSSNQPQHF
TRBV20-1	TRBJ1-1	many	NA	TGCAGTGCTAGAGGCGGAACCGACACTGAAGCTTTCTTT	CSARGGTDTEAFF
TRBV7-9	TRBJ2-1	many	NA	TGTGCCAGCAGCTACCGGGACTTCCCATACAATGAGCAGTTCTTC	CASSYRDFPYNEQFF
TRBV5-6	TRBJ1-6	NA	NA	TGTGCCAGCAGCTTCCGACCAGGGAATAATTCACCCCTCCACTTT	CASSFRPGNNSPLHF
TRBV4-2	TRBJ2-5	few	NA	TGTGCCAGCAGCCAAGAAAGCAATAGTGGGACTTACCAAGAGACCCAGTACTTC	CASSQESNSGTYQETQYF
TRBV14	TRBJ2-1	few	TRBD2	TGTGCCAGCAGCCAGAGACTAGCGGGGGGCTACAATGAGCAGTTCTTC	CASSQRLAGGYNEQFF